This T cell receptor beta chain was retrieved from a study of blood T cell repertoires in COVID-19. Looking at the study overall: Samples taken during acute and convalescent COVID-19 were collected in the United States, Italy and Spain. The cDNA or gDNA used as material had been derived from T cells, B-cell-depleted T cells, or PBMCs.

This CDR3 is 11 amino acids long. Germline CDR1 reads SGHTA; CDR2 reads FQGNSA. The V end was cut by 4 bases, the J end by 9 bases, with 7 bases between. Original processing methods: The authors estimated nucleated cell counts from reference gene primer amplification. Data came from immunoSEQ multiplex PCR; TCRdb stores just in-frame clones and leaves some out. V, J and clone size were drawn from that table, and D and trimming were deduced from the DNA. The profile shows about 53,000 clones, just over 85% of them singletons. This sequence joins TRBV7-2 and TRBJ2-1; D gene uncertain. Specimen: peripheral blood. The receptor comes from a man aged 80 or over with acute or convalescent COVID-19. The CDR3 nucleotides are TGTGCCAGCAGCTCGTTAGTTGAGCAGTTCTTC. This sequence encodes CASSSLVEQFF.